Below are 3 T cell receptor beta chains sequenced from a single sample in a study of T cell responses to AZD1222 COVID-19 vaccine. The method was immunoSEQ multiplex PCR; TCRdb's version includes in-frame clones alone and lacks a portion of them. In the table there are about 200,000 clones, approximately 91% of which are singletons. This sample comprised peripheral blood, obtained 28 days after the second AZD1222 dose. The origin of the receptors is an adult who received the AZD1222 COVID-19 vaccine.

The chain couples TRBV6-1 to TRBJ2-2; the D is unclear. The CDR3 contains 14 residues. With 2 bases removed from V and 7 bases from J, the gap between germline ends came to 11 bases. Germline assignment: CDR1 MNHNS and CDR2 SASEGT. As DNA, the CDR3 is TGTGCCAGCAGTGAAATGGGAACCCGCGGGGAGCTGTTTTTT. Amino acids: CASSEMGTRGELFF.

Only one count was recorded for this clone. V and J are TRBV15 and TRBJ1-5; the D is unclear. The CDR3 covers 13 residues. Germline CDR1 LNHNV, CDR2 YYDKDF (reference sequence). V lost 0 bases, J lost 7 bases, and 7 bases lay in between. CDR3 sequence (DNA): TGTGCCACCAGCAGAGATCAGGCCCAGCCCCAGCATTTT. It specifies CATSRDQAQPQHF.

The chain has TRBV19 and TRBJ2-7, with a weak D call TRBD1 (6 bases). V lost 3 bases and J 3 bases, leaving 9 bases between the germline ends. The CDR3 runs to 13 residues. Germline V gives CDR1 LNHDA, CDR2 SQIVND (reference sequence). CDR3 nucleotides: TGTGCCAGTAGTATTGGGGGCGGCTACGAGCAGTACTTC. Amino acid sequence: CASSIGGGYEQYF.